This is a list of T cell receptor beta chains from one sample in a study of cytotoxic CD8 clonotypes in ibrutinib-treated CLL. Only in-frame clones appear in the TCRdb table, and some are missing; sequencing was by immunoSEQ multiplex PCR. The sample includes some 200,000 clones, over 65% of them seen just once. Here the sequenced sample was PBMCs, taken after 12 months of ibrutinib treatment. Source of these receptors: a human donor with chronic lymphocytic leukemia. Each CDR3 is given with its conserved first and last residue. The order of the fields is J gene, V gene, clone size, D gene, CDR3 protein, CDR3 DNA. D genes are given only for firm matches. The size field is filled for only some rows; it gives once, few, many or a size class.

TRBJ2-7 | TRBV28 | . | . | CASRVPSSYEQYF | TGTGCCAGCAGGGTACCGAGCTCCTACGAGCAGTACTTC
TRBJ1-6 | TRBV6-4 | . | . | CASSGGGQSPLHF | TGTGCCAGCAGTGGAGGGGGGCAATCACCCCTCCACTTT
TRBJ1-4 | TRBV7-2 | few | . | CASSFAGHDEKLFF | TGTGCCAGCAGCTTCGCAGGGCATGATGAAAAACTGTTTTTT
TRBJ1-1 | TRBV20-1 | many | . | CTAGMNTEAFF | TGCACCGCTGGGATGAACACTGAAGCTTTCTTT
TRBJ2-7 | TRBV7-2 | once | . | CASSLTQAMGNEQYF | TGTGCCAGCAGTCTGACACAGGCAATGGGGAACGAGCAGTACTTC
TRBJ2-5 | TRBV27 | few | . | CASSFYEVYRETQYF | TGTGCCAGCAGTTTCTATGAGGTCTATCGGGAGACCCAGTACTTC
TRBJ2-2 | TRBV7-2 | . | . | CASTLSGANTGELFF | TGTGCCAGCACCCTCTCCGGGGCCAACACCGGGGAGCTGTTTTTT
TRBJ1-5 | TRBV18 | . | . | CASSLPFRIGQPQHF | TGTGCCAGCTCTCTACCTTTCCGGATCGGCCAGCCCCAGCATTTT
TRBJ1-3 | TRBV30 | . | . | CAWKVGGGNTIYF | TGTGCCTGGAAGGTGGGCGGTGGAAACACCATATATTTT
TRBJ2-3 | TRBV7-2 | . | . | CASTDQRATDTQYF | TGTGCCAGCACCGACCAGAGAGCCACAGATACGCAGTATTTT
TRBJ1-6 | TRBV6-5 | . | . | CASSRGSSYNSPLHF | TGTGCCAGCAGTCGAGGGAGCTCCTATAATTCACCCCTCCACTTT
TRBJ2-1 | TRBV2 | . | TRBD2 | CASPTSGGLNEQFF | TGTGCCAGCCCTACTAGCGGGGGGCTAAATGAGCAGTTCTTC
TRBJ2-7 | TRBV28 | few | . | CASSGGYEQYF | TGTGCCAGCAGTGGAGGATACGAGCAGTACTTC
TRBJ1-2 | TRBV5-8 | . | . | CASSLNLGSGYTF | TGTGCCAGCAGCTTGAATTTGGGCAGTGGCTACACCTTC
TRBJ2-2 | TRBV5-1 | few | TRBD2 | CASTAGVPSGELFF | TGCGCCAGCACGGCGGGGGTCCCATCCGGGGAGCTGTTTTTT
TRBJ2-4 | TRBV27 | . | TRBD2 | CASSLAGSGSQGNIQYF | TGTGCCAGCAGCCTTGCAGGGAGCGGGAGCCAGGGAAACATTCAGTACTTC
TRBJ1-1 | TRBV15 | many | TRBD1 | CATSRDLAGGRNTEAFF | TGTGCCACCAGCAGAGATTTGGCAGGGGGTCGGAACACTGAAGCTTTCTTT
TRBJ2-3 | TRBV4-3 | . | TRBD1 | CASSRKPGQGASTDTQYF | TGCGCCAGCAGCCGAAAACCGGGACAGGGGGCGTCCACAGATACGCAGTATTTT
TRBJ1-1 | TRBV6-1 | . | . | CASSLQGNTEAFF | TGTGCCAGCAGTCTACAGGGGAACACTGAAGCTTTCTTT
TRBJ1-1 | TRBV7-6 | . | . | CASSLEYRNTEAFF | TGTGCCAGCAGCTTAGAGTACAGGAACACTGAAGCTTTCTTT
TRBJ2-7 | TRBV6-5 | . | . | CASSYLGREQYF | TGTGCCAGCAGTTACCTGGGGAGGGAGCAGTACTTC
TRBJ1-1 | TRBV7-9 | . | TRBD1 | CASSLGGQGPAFF | TGTGCCAGCAGCTTAGGGGGACAGGGACCAGCTTTCTTT
TRBJ1-2 | TRBV6-4 | few | . | CASRKSGGDF | TGTGCCAGCAGAAAATCGGGGGGTGACTTC